Below are 15 T cell receptor beta chains sequenced from a single sample in a study of OX40 agonist ivuxolimab in advanced cancers. Profiled with immunoSEQ multiplex PCR; TCRdb holds only in-frame clones, not every one. This table holds under 25,000 clones, about 89% found once. The sample in question was CD4+ or CD8+ T cells sorted from blood, obtained in a trial of the OX40 agonist ivuxolimab. The receptors were gathered from an adult with an advanced solid tumor such as melanoma, head and neck, liver or kidney cancer.

The chain uses TRBV27 and TRBJ2-7; TRBD2 matches 10 bases. This CDR3 spans 15 amino acids. In germline, CDR1 is MNHEY, CDR2 SMNVEV (reference sequence). The ends lost 0 bases at V and 3 bases at J; junction bases unmatched: 2. Here the CDR3 DNA reads TGTGCCAGCAGTTTATCTCTAGCGGGAGACTACGAGCAGTACTTC. This sequence encodes CASSLSLAGDYEQYF.

The CDR3 reads CASRDREDEQFF. As DNA, the CDR3 is TGTGCCAGCAGGGACAGGGAAGATGAGCAGTTCTTC. The V and J genes are TRBV11-3 and TRBJ2-1; 8 bases map to TRBD1. The ends lost 6 bases at V and 8 bases at J; junction bases unmatched: 3. Germline assignment: CDR1 SGHNT and CDR2 YENEEA. This CDR3 region has 12 residues.

This clone has a single count. The chain links TRBV6-5 to TRBJ1-4, with D tentatively TRBD1 (6 bases). The CDR3 length is 14 residues. CDR1 is MNHEY and CDR2 is SVGAGI in the germline V gene. With 4 bases removed from V and 3 bases from J, the gap between germline ends came to 9 bases. CDR3: CASSSQGSNEKLFF. In DNA, the CDR3 is TGTGCCAGCAGTTCACAGGGCTCTAATGAAAAACTGTTTTTT.

V usage is TRBV18 and J usage is TRBJ2-7; D unclear. The CDR3 runs to 15 residues. With 1 base removed from V and 0 bases from J, the gap between germline ends came to 10 bases. The germline gives CDR1 KGHSH, CDR2 LQKENI. The CDR3 nucleotides read TGTGCCAGCTCACCACAGGTCCTCAACTCCTACGAGCAGTACTTC. Translation: CASSPQVLNSYEQYF.

Regarding this clone: Relative to the germline gene, one junction end is altered; a read error may explain this. J is TRBJ2-3 and V is TRBV4-2; D uncertain. CDR3 length equals 16 residues. The germline CDR1 and CDR2 sequences are LGHNA and YNFKEQ. For the CDR3, the DNA is TGTGCCAGCAGTCAAGTGCAGTCGTCGGTCACAGATACGCAGTATTTT. It translates to CASSQVQSSVTDTQYF.

This sequence joins TRBV27 and TRBJ1-1; D ambiguous. Germline V CDR1 and CDR2: MNHEY, SMNVEV (reference sequence). V shed 7 bases and J shed 4 bases, with 7 bases lying between them. This CDR3 region has 11 residues. In DNA, the CDR3 is TGTGCCAGCATGGGGTTCACTGAAGCTTTCTTT. The encoded protein is CASMGFTEAFF.

This clone was seen more than once but under ten times. V is TRBV19 and J is TRBJ1-1; D is uncertain. V was pared by 5 bases and J by 5 bases, with 12 bases between. This CDR3 has 13 residues. Germline V lookup: CDR1 LNHDA, CDR2 SQIVND (reference sequence). CDR3 bases: TGTGCCAGTAGTTGGAGTGGGCAGACTGAAGCTTTCTTT. Protein: CASSWSGQTEAFF.

This clone has a single count. The V and J genes are TRBV7-2 and TRBJ2-3, with a possible D match to TRBD2 (6 bases). This CDR3 is 17 amino acids long. Trimming took 5 bases from V and 2 from J, leaving 20 bases between them. Germline lookup yields CDR1 SGHTA and CDR2 FQGNSA. CDR3 in amino acids: CASSQYGRDFYTDTQYF. The CDR3 DNA reads as TGTGCCAGCAGCCAGTATGGGCGGGACTTTTACACAGATACGCAGTATTTT.

The chain carries TRBV7-9 and TRBJ2-1, with D perhaps matching TRBD1 or TRBD2 (5 bases each). The CDR3 is 11 residues long. The germline V gene encodes CDR1 SEHNR and CDR2 FQNEAQ (reference sequence). The V and J ends lost 8 bases and 10 bases respectively, with 12 bases between them. CDR3 amino acids: CASGIWGEQFF. The CDR3 region has the DNA TGTGCCAGCGGGATATGGGGGGAGCAGTTCTTC.

This rearrangement joins TRBV4-1 to TRBJ2-3; no reliable D call. Germline V gene sequence: CDR1 MGHRA, CDR2 YSYEKL. The V gene lost 1 base and the J gene lost 2 bases, with 10 bases spanning the gap. The CDR3 is 15 amino acids. The CDR3 region has the DNA TGCGCCAGCAGCCAAGTGTGGGGTCCCACAGATACGCAGTATTTT. Translating gives CASSQVWGPTDTQYF.

The rearrangement joins TRBV6-5 to TRBJ2-7; D might be TRBD2 (5 bases). Germline V gene sequence: CDR1 MNHEY, CDR2 SVGAGI. Trimming shortened V by 6 bases and J by 0 bases, and 12 bases separated the two germline ends. This CDR3 region has 14 residues. This CDR3 is CASRIALSSYEQYF. The CDR3 DNA reads TGTGCCAGCAGAATAGCGTTAAGCTCCTACGAGCAGTACTTC.

The CDR3 protein is CASSLSTGPETQYF. In DNA form, the CDR3 reads TGTGCCAGCAGTTTATCCACAGGCCCAGAGACCCAGTACTTC. V usage is TRBV27 and J usage is TRBJ2-5; TRBD1 is a possible D gene (5 bases). Trimming shortened V by 0 bases and J by 4 bases, and 9 bases separated the two germline ends. This CDR3 is built from 14 residues. Germline-derived CDR1 and CDR2 are MNHEY and SMNVEV (reference sequence).

This chain connects TRBV4-2 to TRBJ2-2; weak D call: TRBD2 (6 bases). V was trimmed by 0 bases and J by 7 bases, leaving 15 bases between them. The CDR3 spans 16 residues. The V gene's germline CDR1 is LGHNA and CDR2 YNFKEQ. The CDR3 region has the DNA TGTGCCAGCAGCCAAGAGGTGGGGGGAGGAGGCGGGGAGCTGTTTTTT. It is translated as CASSQEVGGGGGELFF.

The chain links TRBV29-1 to TRBJ2-1; TRBD2 matches at 8 bases. Germline V gives CDR1 SQVTM, CDR2 ANQGSEA. This CDR3 is 15 amino acids long. V trimming: 4 bases; J trimming: 6 bases; junction bases outside the gene matches: 11. The CDR3 region is CSVAGGSSGGNEQFF. The DNA for the CDR3 is TGCAGCGTTGCGGGAGGGTCGAGCGGGGGCAATGAGCAGTTCTTC.

The gene calls are TRBV6-5 and TRBJ2-7, with TRBD1 as a possible D gene (6 bases). V was shortened by 2 bases and J by 4 bases, with 9 bases between the two germline ends. Looked up from germline, CDR1 is MNHEY and CDR2 is SVGAGI. This CDR3 has 13 amino acids. The CDR3 spells CASSYEQGYEQYF. The CDR3 DNA is TGTGCCAGCAGTTACGAACAGGGATACGAGCAGTACTTC.